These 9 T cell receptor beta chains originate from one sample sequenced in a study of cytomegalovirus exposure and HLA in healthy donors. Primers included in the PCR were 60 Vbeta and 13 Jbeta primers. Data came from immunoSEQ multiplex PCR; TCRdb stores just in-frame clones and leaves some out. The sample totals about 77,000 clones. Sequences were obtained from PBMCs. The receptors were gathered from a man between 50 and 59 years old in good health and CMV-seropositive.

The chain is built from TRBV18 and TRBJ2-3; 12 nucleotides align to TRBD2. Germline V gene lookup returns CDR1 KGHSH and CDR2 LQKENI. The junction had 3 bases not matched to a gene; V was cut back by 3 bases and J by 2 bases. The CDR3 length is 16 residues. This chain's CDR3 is CASSPLAGGITDTQYF. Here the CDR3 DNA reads TGTGCCAGCTCACCCCTAGCGGGGGGGATCACAGATACGCAGTATTTT.

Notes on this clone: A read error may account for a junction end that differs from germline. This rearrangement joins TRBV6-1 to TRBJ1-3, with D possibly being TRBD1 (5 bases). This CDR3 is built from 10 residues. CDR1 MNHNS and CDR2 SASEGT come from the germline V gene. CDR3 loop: CASRGRDRFF. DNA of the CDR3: TGTGCCAGCAGGGGGCGGGACCGATTTTTT.

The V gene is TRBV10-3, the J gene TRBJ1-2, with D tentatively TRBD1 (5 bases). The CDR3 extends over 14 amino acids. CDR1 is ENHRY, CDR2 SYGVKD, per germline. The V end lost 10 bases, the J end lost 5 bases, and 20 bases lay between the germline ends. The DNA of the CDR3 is TGTGCCACCACCGGACAATCGGAAGTTTATGGCTACACCTTC. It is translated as CATTGQSEVYGYTF.

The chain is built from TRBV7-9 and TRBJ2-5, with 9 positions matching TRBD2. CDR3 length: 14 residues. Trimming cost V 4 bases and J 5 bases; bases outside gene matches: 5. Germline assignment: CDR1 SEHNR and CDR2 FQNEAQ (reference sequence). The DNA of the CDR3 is TGTGCCAGCAGCTCACTAGCGGGCGGGGAGACCCAGTACTTC. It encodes CASSSLAGGETQYF.

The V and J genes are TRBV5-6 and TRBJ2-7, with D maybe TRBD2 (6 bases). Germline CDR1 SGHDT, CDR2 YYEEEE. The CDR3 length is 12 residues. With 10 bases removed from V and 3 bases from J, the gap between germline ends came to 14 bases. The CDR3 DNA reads TGTGCCCGCGGGGCAGGCCTCTACGAGCAGTACTTC. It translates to CARGAGLYEQYF. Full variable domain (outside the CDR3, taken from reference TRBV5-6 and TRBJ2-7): DAGVTQSPTHLIKTRGQQVTLRCSPKSGHDTVSWYQQALGQGPQFIFQYYEEEERQRGNFPDRFSGHQFPNYSSELNVNALLLGDSALYLCARGAGLYEQYFGPGTRLTVT.

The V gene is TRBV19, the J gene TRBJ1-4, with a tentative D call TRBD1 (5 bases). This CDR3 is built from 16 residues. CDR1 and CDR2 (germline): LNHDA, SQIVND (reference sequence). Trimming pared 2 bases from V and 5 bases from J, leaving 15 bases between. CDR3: CASSITRQTENEKLFF. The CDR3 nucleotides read TGTGCCAGTAGTATAACCAGACAGACGGAAAATGAAAAACTGTTTTTT.

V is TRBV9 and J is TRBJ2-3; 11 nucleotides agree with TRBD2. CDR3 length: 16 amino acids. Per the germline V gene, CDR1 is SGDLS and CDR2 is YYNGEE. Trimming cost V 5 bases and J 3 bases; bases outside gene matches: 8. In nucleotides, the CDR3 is TGTGCCAGCAGTCATATAGCGGGAGGGGGAACAGATACGCAGTATTTT. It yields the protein CASSHIAGGGTDTQYF.

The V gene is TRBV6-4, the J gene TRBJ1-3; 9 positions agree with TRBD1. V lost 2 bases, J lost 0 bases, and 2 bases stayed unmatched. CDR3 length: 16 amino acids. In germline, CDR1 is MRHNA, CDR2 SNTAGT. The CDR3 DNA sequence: TGTGCCAGCAGTGACGGGACAGGGTGCTCTGGAAACACCATATATTTT. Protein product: CASSDGTGCSGNTIYF.

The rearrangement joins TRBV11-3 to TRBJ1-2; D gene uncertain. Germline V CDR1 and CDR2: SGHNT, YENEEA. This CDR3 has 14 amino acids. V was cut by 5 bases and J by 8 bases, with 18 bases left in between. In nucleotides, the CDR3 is TGTGCCAGCAGCCCAGCGGGTCCGTTTTCGGGCTACACCTTC. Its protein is CASSPAGPFSGYTF.